Listed here are 11 T cell receptor beta chains from one sample, sequenced in a study of blood T cell repertoires in COVID-19. Method: immunoSEQ multiplex PCR; TCRdb's copy keeps in-frame clones and lacks some. The data hold some 190,000 clones, with around 83% observed a single time. The material sequenced was peripheral blood. The receptors originated from a woman of 80 years or more with acute or convalescent COVID-19.

The chain has TRBV7-2 and TRBJ2-1, with TRBD2 matching over 9 bases. CDR1 is SGHTA, CDR2 FQGNSA, per germline. The CDR3 runs 14 residues. Trimming took 5 bases from V and 4 from J; bases not matched to a gene: 3. CDR3 nucleotide sequence: TGTGCCAGCAGCATTAGCGGGAGTTACAATGAGCAGTTCTTC. Its protein product is CASSISGSYNEQFF.

The chain links TRBV9 to TRBJ1-3; no clear D gene. The V gene's germline CDR1 is SGDLS and CDR2 YYNGEE. The CDR3 runs 15 residues. V lost 4 bases to trimming and J lost 3 bases, with 14 bases between them. The CDR3 spells CASSLQTGSGNTIYF. CDR3 in DNA: TGTGCCAGCAGCCTCCAGACTGGGAGTGGAAACACCATATATTTT.

The chain links TRBV5-1 to TRBJ1-3; D perhaps matches TRBD1 (5 bases). V lost 0 bases to trimming and J lost 1 base, with 5 bases between them. The length of the CDR3 is 14 residues. Germline assignment: CDR1 SGHRS and CDR2 YFSETQ. The CDR3 DNA follows: TGCGCCAGCAGCTTGGAGGGGTCTGGAAACACCATATATTTT. Translated: CASSLEGSGNTIYF.

The chain combines TRBV2 with TRBJ2-2, with D uncertain. The CDR3 runs 14 residues. V lost 5 bases and J 6 bases, leaving 13 bases between the germline ends. CDR1 and CDR2 (germline): SNHLY, FYNNEI. The CDR3: CASSLGPLAGELFF. DNA for the CDR3: TGTGCCAGCAGTCTAGGCCCTTTGGCCGGGGAGCTGTTTTTT.

This chain links TRBV19 with TRBJ1-4, with D unclear. CDR3 size: 12 residues. V was cut by 5 bases and J by 7 bases, with 8 bases left in between. Looked up from germline, CDR1 is LNHDA and CDR2 is SQIVND (reference sequence). This chain's CDR3 is CASSGPVEKLFF. CDR3 coding DNA: TGTGCCAGTAGTGGGCCAGTTGAAAAACTGTTTTTT.

This sequence joins TRBV13 and TRBJ2-1; no firm D call. Germline assignment: CDR1 PRHDT and CDR2 FYEKMQ (reference sequence). CDR3 length: 14 residues. Trimming removed 2 bases at V and 2 bases at J, with 7 bases between. CDR3 in amino acids: CASSLSRTYNEQFF. The CDR3 DNA reads TGTGCCAGCAGCTTAAGCAGGACCTACAATGAGCAGTTCTTC.

This rearrangement joins TRBV3-1 (or the pseudogene TRBV3-2) to TRBJ2-5; D perhaps matches TRBD2 (5 bases). Trimming left V 1 base short and J 1 base short, with 16 bases between. CDR3 length: 17 amino acids. Germline-derived CDR1 and CDR2 are LGHDT and YNNKEL (reference sequence). CDR3 coding DNA: TGTGCCAGCAGCCAAGGACTACCCCTCATTACCCAAGAGACCCAGTACTTC. Translating it yields CASSQGLPLITQETQYF.

V is TRBV20-1 and J is TRBJ2-1; a weak D match, TRBD2 (6 bases). In germline, CDR1 is DFQATT, CDR2 SNEGSKA (reference sequence). V lost 7 bases and J lost 8, with 12 bases in between. CDR3 length: 11 amino acids. The CDR3 reads CSGERVHEQFF. In DNA form, the CDR3 reads TGCAGTGGGGAGCGGGTCCATGAGCAGTTCTTC.

This clone was detected a few times. This CDR3 reads CASSYPFPGLHMNTEAFF. CDR3 nucleotides: TGTGCCAGCAGTTATCCCTTCCCGGGACTGCATATGAACACTGAAGCTTTCTTT. The chain uses TRBV27 and TRBJ1-1; D possibly corresponds to TRBD1 (5 bases). Between the trimmed V and J ends, which lost 4 bases and 0 bases, there was a span of 21 bases. The CDR3 contains 18 residues. Germline V lookup: CDR1 MNHEY, CDR2 SMNVEV (reference sequence).

This chain joins TRBV4-1 and TRBJ2-7, with 11 nucleotides matching TRBD2. The CDR3 length is 15 residues. Germline trimming cut 4 bases from V and 7 bases from J; bases unmatched to any gene: 9. The V gene's germline CDR1 is MGHRA and CDR2 YSYEKL. The DNA for the CDR3 is TGCGCCAGCAGCCGAACCGGGACTAGCGGCCGGGAGCAGTACTTC. This gives the protein CASSRTGTSGREQYF.

This clone was found a few times. The chain links TRBV6-5 to TRBJ1-1; possible D gene TRBD1, 5 bases. The V end was cut by 8 bases, the J end by 3 bases, with 19 bases between. CDR1 is MNHEY and CDR2 is SVGAGI in the germline V gene. The CDR3 contains 15 residues. This CDR3 is CASLGAGWDHTEAFF. CDR3 bases: TGTGCCAGCCTTGGAGCAGGGTGGGATCACACTGAAGCTTTCTTT.